This entry describes one T cell receptor (beta chain). At one of its ends the junction is not consistent with the germline gene, which may arise from a read error. Total RNA extracted from each sample amounted to at least 5.5 micrograms. This entry belongs to a study of blood T cells in healthy people across ages. For the second PCR, which ran for about 6 to 11 cycles, a sample-barcoded 5' primer and a J-beta primer mix were used. Tagging of each cDNA molecule was performed by a template-switch adaptor with 12 random nucleotides. MiXCR was run by TCRdb on the 5' RACE reads, yielding one entry per CDR3 protein. The sample gives about 620,000 distinct CDR3 sequences, 45% to 60% of which show up once; about 14% is in the top ten. Germline lookup yields CDR1 SGHDN and CDR2 FVKESK. CDR3 length: 17 amino acids.

The J gene is TRBJ2-1, the V gene TRBV14, with TRBD2 as a possible D gene (5 bases). The sequence was obtained from a woman older than 75 in good health. The sequenced material came from blood. The CDR3 sequence is CASSLGLFGQLRDERFF. CDR3 sequence (DNA): TGTGCCAGCAGCCTCGGACTCTTCGGGCAGCTTCGGGATGAGCGGTTCTTC.